A selection of T cell receptor beta chains follows, all from one sample in a study of blood T cells in healthy people across ages. TCRdb called the 5' RACE reads again in MiXCR, with one record for every CDR3 protein. This table has 890,000 or so distinct CDR3 sequences, approximately 65% appearing once. The source material was blood. These receptors were collected from a man younger than 40 in good health. Both conserved end residues are part of each CDR3. Fields, in order: D gene, clone size, V gene, J gene, CDR3 length, CDR3 DNA, CDR3 protein. D genes are given only for firm matches. Size tells how often a clone was seen (once, few, many) or the class of an expanded clone, and some rows leave it out.

D: TRBD1; size: .; V: TRBV7-2; J: TRBJ1-4; length: 15; DNA: TGTGCCAGCAGCTTGGGGACAGGGTGGAATGAAAAACTGTTTTTT; CDR3: CASSLGTGWNEKLFF
D: .; size: few; V: TRBV20-1; J: TRBJ1-5; length: 12; DNA: TGCAGTGCTAGCACAGGGACCCAGCCCCAGCATTTT; CDR3: CSASTGTQPQHF
D: .; size: .; V: TRBV7-8; J: TRBJ2-1; length: 15; DNA: TGTGCCAGCAGCTTACCGGGGATCTCCTACAATGAGCAGTTCTTC; CDR3: CASSLPGISYNEQFF
D: .; size: once; V: TRBV4-2; J: TRBJ1-2; length: 14; DNA: TGTGCCAGCAGCCGTGGGACGGAGATATATGGCTACACCTTC; CDR3: CASSRGTEIYGYTF
D: .; size: .; V: TRBV5-8; J: TRBJ2-1; length: 12; DNA: TGTGCCAGCAGCTTGTGGGTCCATGAGCAGTTCTTC; CDR3: CASSLWVHEQFF
D: .; size: .; V: TRBV6-6; J: TRBJ1-5; length: 17; DNA: TGTGCCAGCAGTTACTCGACCACCAGTTATAGCAATCAGCCCCAGCATTTT; CDR3: CASSYSTTSYSNQPQHF
D: TRBD1; size: .; V: TRBV6-2/TRBV6-3; J: TRBJ1-4; length: 13; DNA: TGTGCCACATCGGGACAGGGGAATGAAAAACTGTTTTTT; CDR3: CATSGQGNEKLFF
D: .; size: once; V: TRBV7-9; J: TRBJ2-7; length: 14; DNA: TGTGCCAGCAGATCCGCCGCGAGCTCCTACGAGCAGTACTTC; CDR3: CASRSAASSYEQYF
D: .; size: .; V: TRBV19; J: TRBJ2-1; length: 15; DNA: TGTGCCAGTATGAGGGGGGACAGAGAATACAATGAGCAGTTCTTC; CDR3: CASMRGDREYNEQFF
D: TRBD2; size: .; V: TRBV6-5; J: TRBJ2-7; length: 15; DNA: TGTGCCAGCAGTTACTTAGCGGGGGTAGACTACGAGCAGTACTTC; CDR3: CASSYLAGVDYEQYF
D: TRBD2; size: many; V: TRBV20-1; J: TRBJ2-7; length: 13; DNA: TGCAGTGCGGAACCGGGACTAGAATACGAGCAGTACTTC; CDR3: CSAEPGLEYEQYF